Listed below are T cell receptor beta chains from one sample, sequenced in a study of Graves' ophthalmopathy and Graves' hyperthyroidism. A single record per CDR3 protein comes from TCRdb applying MiXCR to the multiplex PCR reads. The table records about 660,000 distinct CDR3 sequences, roughly 39% of them present only once. Material for sequencing was peripheral blood. The receptors shown here come from an adult man with Graves' ophthalmopathy. Each CDR3 is given with its conserved first and last residue. Fields, in order: V gene, D gene, J gene, clone size, CDR3 DNA, CDR3 protein. The D gene is left open where the match is weak. The size field is filled for only some rows; it gives once, few, many or a size class.

V gene: TRBV6-5; D gene: .; J gene: TRBJ1-5; clone size: few; CDR3 DNA: TGTGCCAGCAGCCGACACGGGGATCGGAGCAATCAGCCCCAGCATTTT; CDR3 protein: CASSRHGDRSNQPQHF
V gene: TRBV20-1; D gene: TRBD1; J gene: TRBJ2-2; clone size: few; CDR3 DNA: TGCAGTGCTTTTGGACAGGGAACCGGGGAGCTGTTTTTT; CDR3 protein: CSAFGQGTGELFF
V gene: TRBV11-2; D gene: .; J gene: TRBJ1-6; clone size: many; CDR3 DNA: TGTGCCAGCAGCTTAGATATCGGGTCACCCCTCCACTTT; CDR3 protein: CASSLDIGSPLHF
V gene: TRBV25-1; D gene: TRBD1; J gene: TRBJ2-5; clone size: few; CDR3 DNA: TGTGCCAGCAGTTACCGACAGGGGAGAAAGACCCAGTACTTC; CDR3 protein: CASSYRQGRKTQYF
V gene: TRBV25-1; D gene: .; J gene: TRBJ1-2; clone size: .; CDR3 DNA: TGTGCCAGCAGTGATAACAGGGCCAAGGGCTACACCTTC; CDR3 protein: CASSDNRAKGYTF
V gene: TRBV20-1; D gene: TRBD1; J gene: TRBJ1-4; clone size: few; CDR3 DNA: TGCAGTGCTAGCCCGGACAGGGACGAAAAACTGTTTTTT; CDR3 protein: CSASPDRDEKLFF
V gene: TRBV6-6; D gene: TRBD2; J gene: TRBJ2-5; clone size: few; CDR3 DNA: TGTGCCAGCAGTTACGGTGTGGGGGGGGAGACCCAGTACTTC; CDR3 protein: CASSYGVGGETQYF
V gene: TRBV6-5; D gene: .; J gene: TRBJ1-2; clone size: many; CDR3 DNA: TGTGCCAGCAAACAGGACACCCTATTACGTGGCTACACCTTC; CDR3 protein: CASKQDTLLRGYTF
V gene: TRBV20-1; D gene: .; J gene: TRBJ2-5; clone size: .; CDR3 DNA: TGCAGTGCTAGAACCCATAGCGGAGGGGATCGGTACTTC; CDR3 protein: CSARTHSGGDRYF
V gene: TRBV5-1; D gene: TRBD1; J gene: TRBJ1-2; clone size: few; CDR3 DNA: TGCGCCAGCAGCTTGCCCCAGGGGGCTCATGGCTACACCTTC; CDR3 protein: CASSLPQGAHGYTF
V gene: TRBV9; D gene: .; J gene: TRBJ2-2; clone size: few; CDR3 DNA: TGTGCCAGCAGCGTACTACCCGACACCGGGGAGCTGTTTTTT; CDR3 protein: CASSVLPDTGELFF
V gene: TRBV7-9; D gene: .; J gene: TRBJ2-2; clone size: many; CDR3 DNA: TGTGCCAGCAGCTATCAATCGAACACCGGGGAGCTGTTTTTT; CDR3 protein: CASSYQSNTGELFF
V gene: TRBV2; D gene: .; J gene: TRBJ1-5; clone size: .; CDR3 DNA: TGTGCCAGCAGTGATCTAACAGTACCCCAGCAAGAGACCCAGCATTTT; CDR3 protein: CASSDLTVPQQETQHF
V gene: TRBV10-3; D gene: .; J gene: TRBJ1-3; clone size: .; CDR3 DNA: TGTGCCAGCAGTGAAAGGGTCGGGGTGACTAACACCATATATTTT; CDR3 protein: CASSERVGVTNTIYF
V gene: TRBV11-2; D gene: .; J gene: TRBJ1-2; clone size: .; CDR3 DNA: TGTGCCAGCAGCAAGGACCCGGGCCGTCCCTATGGCTACACCTTC; CDR3 protein: CASSKDPGRPYGYTF
V gene: TRBV12-3/TRBV12-4; D gene: .; J gene: TRBJ1-2; clone size: .; CDR3 DNA: TGTGCCAGCAGTGGCTTCAGGGAGGGCTATGACTACACCTTC; CDR3 protein: CASSGFREGYDYTF
V gene: TRBV12-3/TRBV12-4; D gene: .; J gene: TRBJ1-3; clone size: few; CDR3 DNA: TGCGCCAGCAGCCACGCAGGGCTGAACACCATATATTTT; CDR3 protein: CASSHAGLNTIYF
V gene: TRBV18; D gene: .; J gene: TRBJ2-5; clone size: few; CDR3 DNA: TGTGCCAGCTCACCATATCCGACTAATTTGGAAGAGACCCAGTACTTC; CDR3 protein: CASSPYPTNLEETQYF
V gene: TRBV6-5; D gene: .; J gene: TRBJ1-6; clone size: .; CDR3 DNA: TGTGCCAGCAGTTACTCGAAGTGGCCCTGGTTGTTCGAATCACCCCTCCACTTT; CDR3 protein: CASSYSKWPWLFESPLHF
V gene: TRBV7-9; D gene: .; J gene: TRBJ2-2; clone size: once; CDR3 DNA: TGTGCCAGCAGCACCCGAACAGTAAACACCGGGGAGCTGTTTTTT; CDR3 protein: CASSTRTVNTGELFF
V gene: TRBV7-3; D gene: .; J gene: TRBJ2-6; clone size: many; CDR3 DNA: TGTGCCAGCATGGGGGCCTCGGGTTTTGGGTCTGGGGCCAACGTCCTGACTTTC; CDR3 protein: CASMGASGFGSGANVLTF
V gene: TRBV4-1; D gene: .; J gene: TRBJ2-7; clone size: few; CDR3 DNA: TGCGCCAGCAGCCAAGATGGACATATGGTTGGTGAGCAGTACTTC; CDR3 protein: CASSQDGHMVGEQYF
V gene: TRBV20-1; D gene: .; J gene: TRBJ2-6; clone size: .; CDR3 DNA: TGCAGCGTGAGAGACACCTCTGGGGCCAACGTCCTGACTTTC; CDR3 protein: CSVRDTSGANVLTF